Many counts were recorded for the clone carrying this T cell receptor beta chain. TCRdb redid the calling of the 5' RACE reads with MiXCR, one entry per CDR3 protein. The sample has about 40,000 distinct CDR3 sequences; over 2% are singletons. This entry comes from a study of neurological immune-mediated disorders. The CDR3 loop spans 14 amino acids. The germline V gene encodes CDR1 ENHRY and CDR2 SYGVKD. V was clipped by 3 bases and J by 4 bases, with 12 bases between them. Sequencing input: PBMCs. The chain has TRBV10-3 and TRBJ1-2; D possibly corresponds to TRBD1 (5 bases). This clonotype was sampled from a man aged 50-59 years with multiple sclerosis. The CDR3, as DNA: TGTGCCATCAGTGAAGATGGGGCGGGCTATGGCTACACCTTC. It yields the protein CAISEDGAGYGYTF.